Listed below are T cell receptor beta chains from one sample, sequenced in a study of cytomegalovirus exposure and HLA in healthy donors. Sequencing used immunoSEQ multiplex PCR; TCRdb keeps in-frame clones, though not all of them. The table includes around 160,000 clones, over 80% detected once. The sequenced sample consisted of PBMCs. The receptors originated from a woman between 18 and 29 years old in good health and CMV-seronegative. Both conserved end residues are trimmed from each CDR3. D genes are given only for firm matches.

J gene: TRBJ2-1; V gene: TRBV9; D gene: TRBD2; CDR3 protein: ASSDRRLAGENNEQF
J gene: TRBJ1-1; V gene: TRBV4-2; D gene: TRBD1; CDR3 protein: ASSSGDRENTEAF
J gene: .; V gene: TRBV4-2; D gene: TRBD2; CDR3 protein: ASSRRTSGSPYEQY
J gene: TRBJ1-2; V gene: TRBV11-2; D gene: TRBD1; CDR3 protein: ASSLGTGLYGYT
J gene: TRBJ1-5; V gene: TRBV2; D gene: TRBD1; CDR3 protein: ASSKGRTGDQPQH
J gene: TRBJ1-2; V gene: TRBV7-3; D gene: TRBD1; CDR3 protein: ASSLTGGFGDRNGYT
J gene: TRBJ2-4; V gene: TRBV21-1; D gene: .; CDR3 protein: ASSSARDRLNIQY
J gene: TRBJ1-2; V gene: TRBV5-4; D gene: TRBD1; CDR3 protein: ASSLKLGQVPYGYT
J gene: TRBJ1-2; V gene: TRBV29-1; D gene: .; CDR3 protein: SVENTNYGYT
J gene: TRBJ1-2; V gene: TRBV7-8; D gene: TRBD1; CDR3 protein: ASSLALRGRTNYGYT
J gene: TRBJ2-1; V gene: TRBV27; D gene: TRBD2; CDR3 protein: ASSHSGADEQF